Following are 32 T cell receptor beta chains from one sample sequenced in a study of blood T cell repertoires in COVID-19 (dated by TCRdb to about 2020). The library relied on the immunoSEQ multiplex PCR assay. TCRdb stores this immuneACCESS table with in-frame sequences only. Part of the clones is absent; in the studies checked, under half of the shortfall reflects unresolved V genes, and no reason is known for the rest. Here the sample has over 200,000 clones; roughly 87% occur a single time. Of the sample, under 2.5% falls within the top ten clones. What was sequenced was peripheral blood. These TCRs come from a man aged 35 to 55 with active or convalescent COVID-19.

This chain connects TRBV30 to TRBJ1-5; D not resolved. This CDR3 is built from 15 residues. Germline CDR1 GTSNPN, CDR2 SVGIG (reference sequence). Trimming took 4 bases from V and 3 from J, leaving 16 bases between them. In DNA, the CDR3 is TGTGCCTGGACCCCGGGAGCTGGGTCCAATCAGCCCCAGCATTTT. Translated, it gives CAWTPGAGSNQPQHF.

The chain employs TRBV7-8 and TRBJ1-3; D gene ambiguous. The CDR3 is 19 residues long. The germline gives CDR1 SGHVS, CDR2 FQNEAQ. The V end lost 2 bases, the J end lost 7 bases, and 27 bases lay between the germline ends. The CDR3 DNA is TGTGCCAGCAGCTTATGGCCAGGCCGTAGTACTTTCGATCGGAACACCATATATTTT. Translation gives CASSLWPGRSTFDRNTIYF.

The chain links TRBV10-2 to TRBJ2-3, with TRBD2 matching over 9 bases. Germline V lookup: CDR1 WSHSY, CDR2 SAAADI. V was clipped by 2 bases and J by 5 bases; unmatched bases: 17. The CDR3 contains 19 residues. The CDR3 nucleotides read TGCGCCAGCAGTGAGAGTAGCGGGAGAGGGGCCGGCGTGCGAGATACGCAGTATTTT. Translated, it gives CASSESSGRGAGVRDTQYF.

This clone has just one count. The gene calls are TRBV2 and TRBJ2-5; D is uncertain. Trimming took off 7 bases at V and 1 base at J, with 13 bases between the two ends. The germline V gene has CDR1 SNHLY and CDR2 FYNNEI. CDR3 size: 14 residues. The CDR3 coding sequence is TGTGCCAGCACCGTTCGACTTTTCCAAGAGACCCAGTACTTC. This gives the protein CASTVRLFQETQYF.

The chain recombines TRBV27 with TRBJ1-6; D perhaps matches TRBD1 (6 bases). Germline CDR1 is MNHEY and CDR2 is SMNVEV (reference sequence). This CDR3 contains 15 residues. Trimming shortened V by 5 bases and J by 6 bases, and 14 bases separated the two germline ends. The CDR3 DNA sequence: TGTGCCAGCAGTCTACAGGGTTTGGGTAATTCACCCCTCCACTTT. Its protein is CASSLQGLGNSPLHF.

The rearrangement joins TRBV11-1 to TRBJ1-1, with 7 bases that match TRBD1. Germline trimming cut 1 base from V and 2 bases from J; bases unmatched to any gene: 1. CDR3 size: 14 residues. Germline V gene lookup returns CDR1 SGHAT and CDR2 FQDESV (reference sequence). The CDR3 spells CASSLGTGNTEAFF. CDR3 bases: TGTGCCAGCAGCTTAGGGACAGGTAACACTGAAGCTTTCTTT.

This clone was counted a single time. This chain uses TRBV5-4 with TRBJ1-2, with 7 bases identical to TRBD1. This CDR3 contains 13 residues. With 4 bases clipped from V and 6 bases from J, the junction kept 6 bases outside the gene matches. Per the germline V gene, CDR1 is SGHNT and CDR2 is YYREEE (reference sequence). In DNA form, the CDR3 reads TGTGCCAGCAGCCCCGGGACAGTAGATGGCTACACCTTC. Translating gives CASSPGTVDGYTF.

In its sample, this clone was seen once. This chain links TRBV5-4 with TRBJ2-7; 10 bases are shared with TRBD1. With 0 bases clipped from V and 4 bases from J, the junction kept 1 base outside the gene matches. The CDR3 consists of 14 residues. The V gene's germline CDR1 is SGHNT and CDR2 YYREEE (reference sequence). The CDR3 nucleotides read TGTGCCAGCAGCTTGGGACAGGGGGCTTACGAGCAGTACTTC. Amino acid sequence: CASSLGQGAYEQYF.

Here the CDR3 reads CATQRLAGDNTGELFF. The CDR3 DNA sequence: TGCGCCACCCAGAGACTAGCGGGGGATAACACCGGGGAGCTGTTTTTT. This rearrangement joins TRBV5-1 to TRBJ2-2, with TRBD2 identical over 12 bases. The trim removed 9 bases at V and 2 bases at J, leaving 8 bases unmatched. The CDR3 runs 16 residues. The germline V gene has CDR1 SGHRS and CDR2 YFSETQ.

J is TRBJ2-7 and V is TRBV9; TRBD1 matches 12 bases. The J segment lost 3 bases and the V segment lost 3 bases, leaving 4 bases of the junction unmatched. Germline V gives CDR1 SGDLS, CDR2 YYNGEE. CDR3 length equals 15 residues. This chain's CDR3 is CASSAGTGGDYEQYF. The CDR3 coding sequence is TGTGCCAGCAGCGCCGGGACAGGGGGCGACTACGAGCAGTACTTC.

The chain employs TRBV7-2 and TRBJ1-4; D is uncertain. This CDR3 is built from 15 residues. Germline V gene data show CDR1 as SGHTA and CDR2 as FQGNSA. Trimming took off 5 bases at V and 4 bases at J, with 14 bases between the two ends. The CDR3 DNA sequence: TGTGCCAGCAGCCCAGCGGCTTGGATTAATGAAAAACTGTTTTTT. Translated: CASSPAAWINEKLFF.

V and J are TRBV29-1 and TRBJ1-1; 8 bases match TRBD1. This CDR3 region has 13 residues. The V and J ends lost 6 bases and 4 bases, in that order; junction bases with no gene match: 7. Germline V CDR1 and CDR2: SQVTM, ANQGSEA. CDR3 in amino acids: CSVLRTGTTEAFF. CDR3 coding DNA: TGCAGCGTACTACGGACAGGGACCACTGAAGCTTTCTTT.

The chain couples TRBV19 to TRBJ1-4, with D perhaps TRBD1 (5 bases). The CDR3 runs 12 residues. Trimming took 6 bases from V and 5 from J, leaving 7 bases between them. Germline V gene lookup returns CDR1 LNHDA and CDR2 SQIVND (reference sequence). DNA of the CDR3: TGTGCCAGTAGGACAGTGAATGAAAAACTGTTTTTT. It encodes CASRTVNEKLFF.

V and J are TRBV7-3 and TRBJ2-7; D might be TRBD2 (6 bases). The V gene lost 2 bases and the J gene lost 2 bases, with 10 bases spanning the gap. In germline, CDR1 is SGHTA, CDR2 FQGTGA. This CDR3 is 14 amino acids long. Here the CDR3 reads CASSLAGPPYEQYF. The DNA of the CDR3 is TGTGCCAGCAGCTTAGCGGGGCCTCCCTACGAGCAGTACTTC.

This rearrangement joins TRBV7-2 to TRBJ1-1; a possible D gene is TRBD1 (6 bases). This CDR3 is 15 amino acids long. V dropped 3 bases and J dropped 0 bases, with 11 bases sitting between them. CDR1 and CDR2 (germline): SGHTA, FQGNSA. The CDR3 sequence is CASSFGQSMNTEAFF. The CDR3 DNA sequence: TGTGCCAGCAGCTTCGGACAGTCTATGAACACTGAAGCTTTCTTT.

The chain uses TRBV2 and TRBJ2-3; the match to TRBD2 covers 8 bases. With 11 bases clipped from V and 3 bases from J, the junction kept 7 bases outside the gene matches. The CDR3 is 13 residues long. Germline lookup yields CDR1 SNHLY and CDR2 FYNNEI. The CDR3 protein is CASGGEATDTQYF. CDR3 bases: TGTGCCTCGGGGGGGGAGGCAACAGATACGCAGTATTTT. The full variable domain, with the rest looked up from reference TRBV2 and TRBJ2-3, is EPEVTQTPSHQVTQMGQEVILRCVPISNHLYFYWYRQILGQKVEFLVSFYNNEISEKSEIFDDQFSVERPDGSNFTLKIRSTKLEDSAMYFCASGGEATDTQYFGPGTRLTVL.

This CDR3 is CATSDFRSTEAFF. Here the CDR3 DNA reads TGTGCCACCAGTGATTTTAGGAGCACTGAAGCTTTCTTT. V and J are TRBV24-1 and TRBJ1-1, with D unclear. The germline CDR1 and CDR2 sequences are KGHDR and SFDVKD. V dropped 1 base and J dropped 4 bases, with 6 bases sitting between them. This CDR3 spans 13 amino acids.

The chain has TRBV9 and TRBJ1-2; no firm D call. Trimming left V 5 bases short and J 1 base short, with 12 bases between. The CDR3 consists of 14 residues. Germline V gives CDR1 SGDLS, CDR2 YYNGEE. CDR3 coding DNA: TGTGCCAGCAGAGGTTTTGGAGTTAACTATGGCTACACCTTC. As protein: CASRGFGVNYGYTF.

V gene TRBV14 combines with J gene TRBJ1-2; the D is unclear. The CDR3 sequence is 13 residues long. From germline, CDR1 is SGHDN and CDR2 FVKESK. V dropped 2 bases and J dropped 8 bases, with 12 bases sitting between them. CDR3 DNA: TGTGCCAGCAGCCAAACGGGGAAGGAGGGCTACACCTTC. This encodes CASSQTGKEGYTF.

The V call is TRBV20-1, the J call TRBJ1-1, with a possible D match to TRBD1 (6 bases). Germline loops: CDR1 DFQATT, CDR2 SNEGSKA (reference sequence). The V end was cut by 5 bases, the J end by 10 bases, with 14 bases between. The CDR3 runs to 11 residues. The CDR3 loop reads CSAPTGTGAFF. The DNA for the CDR3 is TGCAGTGCTCCCACAGGGACGGGAGCTTTCTTT.

V gene TRBV14 combines with J gene TRBJ1-2; D is unclear. The CDR3 runs to 12 residues. Germline V gene data show CDR1 as SGHDN and CDR2 as FVKESK. Trimming left V 1 base short and J 13 bases short, with 13 bases between. CDR3 sequence: CASSQGGTSRTF. CDR3 coding DNA: TGTGCCAGCAGCCAAGGTGGAACTAGCCGCACCTTC.

The chain employs TRBV24-1 and TRBJ2-7, with unresolved D. Germline V gives CDR1 KGHDR, CDR2 SFDVKD. V lost 5 bases, J lost 7 bases, and 14 bases lay in between. The CDR3 totals 13 residues. CDR3 protein: CATSGNSLMEQYF. The CDR3 DNA reads TGTGCCACCAGTGGCAACAGTCTCATGGAGCAGTACTTC.

The rearrangement joins TRBV5-1 to TRBJ1-4; 7 positions match TRBD1. This CDR3 has 15 amino acids. The V gene's germline CDR1 is SGHRS and CDR2 YFSETQ. The J segment lost 0 bases and the V segment lost 5 bases, leaving 4 bases of the junction unmatched. Here the CDR3 reads CASRGDSATNEKLFF. The DNA of the CDR3 is TGCGCCAGCAGGGGGGACAGCGCAACTAATGAAAAACTGTTTTTT.

This chain links TRBV13 with TRBJ1-5; 8 bases agree with TRBD1. J gave up 3 bases and V 5 bases, and 6 bases lay outside the gene matches. Germline CDR1 is PRHDT and CDR2 is FYEKMQ (reference sequence). This CDR3 contains 15 residues. CDR3 loop: CASSPGQGANQPQHF. The CDR3 DNA reads as TGTGCCAGCAGCCCAGGACAGGGTGCCAATCAGCCCCAGCATTTT.

The genes are TRBV5-1 and TRBJ1-6; 7 bases map to TRBD1. Germline-derived CDR1 and CDR2 are SGHRS and YFSETQ. V was clipped by 0 bases and J by 8 bases; unmatched bases: 8. This CDR3 is built from 16 residues. The chain's CDR3 is CASSLGPGQRDSPLHF. The CDR3 DNA reads as TGCGCCAGCAGCTTGGGGCCGGGACAGAGGGATTCACCCCTCCACTTT. Drawing the rest from reference TRBV5-1 and TRBJ1-6, the complete variable domain is KAGVTQTPRYLIKTRGQQVTLSCSPISGHRSVSWYQQTPGQGLQFLFEYFSETQRNKGNFPGRFSGRQFSNSRSEMNVSTLELGDSALYLCASSLGPGQRDSPLHFGNGTRLTVT.

The rearrangement joins TRBV15 to TRBJ1-6; maybe TRBD1 (5 bases). The ends were cut back, 0 bases at V and 9 bases at J, with 9 bases in the middle. The germline gives CDR1 LNHNV, CDR2 YYDKDF (reference sequence). The length of the CDR3 is 14 residues. This CDR3 reads CATSRDQGGSPLHF. CDR3 nucleotide sequence: TGTGCCACCAGCAGAGATCAGGGTGGTTCACCCCTCCACTTT.

This rearrangement joins TRBV5-1 to TRBJ1-1, with 12 nucleotides matching TRBD1. The CDR3 totals 17 residues. J lost 4 bases, V lost 4 bases, and 11 bases had no gene match. Germline V gene sequence: CDR1 SGHRS, CDR2 YFSETQ. The CDR3 DNA follows: TGCGCCAGCAGCAGTCATGGGACAGGGGGCGCGGGCACTGAAGCTTTCTTT. This codes for CASSSHGTGGAGTEAFF.

A single count supports this clone. The rearrangement joins TRBV7-2 to TRBJ2-7; 7 positions match TRBD2. Germline CDR1 reads SGHTA; CDR2 reads FQGNSA. J gave up 3 bases and V 1 base, and 0 bases lay outside the gene matches. The CDR3 length is 13 residues. Here the CDR3 reads CASSLGGGYEQYF. In DNA form, the CDR3 reads TGTGCCAGCAGCTTAGGGGGGGGCTACGAGCAGTACTTC.

This chain links TRBV28 with TRBJ2-1; 9 bases agree with TRBD2. Looked up from germline, CDR1 is MDHEN and CDR2 is SYDVKM. The CDR3 spans 14 residues. The J segment lost 2 bases and the V segment lost 11 bases, leaving 7 bases of the junction unmatched. DNA of the CDR3: TGTGCCGCCGGGGCTAGCGGGACCTACAATGAGCAGTTCTTC. Translated: CAAGASGTYNEQFF.

The J gene is TRBJ1-5, the V gene TRBV28; the match to TRBD1 covers 9 bases. The CDR3 consists of 16 residues. Germline V gene data show CDR1 as MDHEN and CDR2 as SYDVKM. V was pared by 3 bases and J by 6 bases, with 9 bases of the junction left unmatched. The CDR3 sequence is CASSFLAQGAGQPQHF. Here the CDR3 DNA reads TGTGCCAGCAGTTTTCTCGCACAGGGGGCAGGTCAGCCCCAGCATTTT. Complete variable domain (other parts from reference TRBV28 and TRBJ1-5): DVKVTQSSRYLVKRTGEKVFLECVQDMDHENMFWYRQDPGLGLRLIYFSYDVKMKEKGDIPEGYSVSREKKERFSLILESASTNQTSMYLCASSFLAQGAGQPQHFGDGTRLSIL.

This chain connects TRBV6-5 to TRBJ1-4; possibly TRBD1 for D (6 bases). V lost 2 bases and J lost 4, with 11 bases in between. The CDR3 has 15 residues. Germline CDR1 MNHEY, CDR2 SVGAGI. CDR3 amino acids: CASSYGTTNNEKLFF. As DNA, the CDR3 is TGTGCCAGCAGTTACGGGACAACGAATAATGAAAAACTGTTTTTT.

This chain uses TRBV27 with TRBJ2-7; 9 bases line up with TRBD2. CDR1 and CDR2 from the germline V gene are MNHEY and SMNVEV (reference sequence). With 4 bases clipped from V and 2 bases from J, the junction kept 3 bases outside the gene matches. The CDR3 loop spans 14 amino acids. The CDR3 protein is CASSWASGTYEQYF. The CDR3 coding sequence is TGTGCCAGCAGTTGGGCTAGCGGGACCTACGAGCAGTACTTC.